The rows below give T cell receptor beta chains drawn from one sample of a study of blood T cell repertoires in COVID-19. Clones were sequenced by immunoSEQ multiplex PCR, and TCRdb holds only the in-frame ones, with some missing. The sample consists of 70,000 or so clones, around 90% of them appearing once. What was sequenced was peripheral blood. The receptors here all came from a woman older than 75 with active COVID-19. The CDR3 runs from the conserved cysteine through the conserved F or W. Fields, in order: V gene, D gene, clone size, J gene, CDR3 DNA, CDR3 protein. The D gene is left open where the match is weak. Where a row states a size, it is once, few, many or the class of an expanded clone; other rows omit it.

v_call: TRBV20-1; d_call: TRBD2; clone_size: .; j_call: TRBJ2-3; cdr3_nt: TGCAGTGCTAGTCCTCGACTAGCGGGACTCGCAGATACGCAGTATTTT; cdr3_aa: CSASPRLAGLADTQYF
v_call: TRBV27; d_call: .; clone_size: .; j_call: TRBJ2-1; cdr3_nt: TGTGCCAGCAGTTTATCGGGCTATCCCTACAATGAGCAGTTCTTC; cdr3_aa: CASSLSGYPYNEQFF
v_call: TRBV19; d_call: .; clone_size: .; j_call: TRBJ1-5; cdr3_nt: TGTGCCAGTAACGAGTATAGCAATCAGCCCCAGCATTTT; cdr3_aa: CASNEYSNQPQHF
v_call: TRBV11-2; d_call: .; clone_size: .; j_call: TRBJ2-5; cdr3_nt: TGTGCCAGCAGCTTAGATCGGGGAAAGGGACTCGCGGCCCAGTACTTC; cdr3_aa: CASSLDRGKGLAAQYF
v_call: TRBV27; d_call: .; clone_size: .; j_call: TRBJ1-5; cdr3_nt: TGTGCCAGCAGTTTCACGGGTTGGGATCAGCCCCAGCATTTT; cdr3_aa: CASSFTGWDQPQHF
v_call: TRBV28; d_call: TRBD2; clone_size: .; j_call: TRBJ2-5; cdr3_nt: TGTGCCAGCAGTTTAGGGGCGGGAGAAGGGTTGGTTGGGGAGACCCAGTACTTC; cdr3_aa: CASSLGAGEGLVGETQYF
v_call: TRBV7-2; d_call: .; clone_size: .; j_call: TRBJ1-5; cdr3_nt: TGTGCCAGCAGCCCGACCGGCGGGGGGAACAATCAGCCCCAGCATTTT; cdr3_aa: CASSPTGGGNNQPQHF
v_call: TRBV6-2/TRBV6-3; d_call: .; clone_size: .; j_call: TRBJ2-6; cdr3_nt: TGTGCCAGCAGTCCAGACTCTGGGGCCAACGTCCTGACTTTC; cdr3_aa: CASSPDSGANVLTF
v_call: TRBV5-4; d_call: TRBD1; clone_size: .; j_call: TRBJ2-1; cdr3_nt: TGTGCCAGCAGCCTACAGGGGTCCGACCACAATGAGCAGTTCTTC; cdr3_aa: CASSLQGSDHNEQFF
v_call: TRBV7-9; d_call: .; clone_size: few; j_call: TRBJ1-6; cdr3_nt: TGTGCCAGCAGCTTAGACCGGGACTGGCGCTCACCCCTCCACTTT; cdr3_aa: CASSLDRDWRSPLHF